This T cell receptor beta chain was found in a study of blood T cell repertoires in COVID-19. On the study more broadly: Samples came from the United States, Italy and Spain, spanning acute and convalescent COVID-19. Sample material is recorded as cDNA or gDNA derived from T cells, B-cell-depleted T cells, or PBMCs.

Methods used by the authors: Counts of nucleated cells, estimated from reference gene primer amplification, were obtained. The repertoire was sequenced with immunoSEQ multiplex PCR; TCRdb's copy has only in-frame clones and lacks some. Clone size and the V and J calls come from that table; the DNA yielded D and trimming. The table records about 130,000 clones, about 90% of them present only once. This CDR3 comprises 13 residues. Trimming shortened V by 4 bases and J by 3 bases, and 9 bases separated the two germline ends. From germline, CDR1 is MRHNA and CDR2 SNTAGT. Sequencing was performed on peripheral blood. The chain joins TRBV6-4 to TRBJ1-1; D remains ambiguous. The source is a woman aged 55-70 years with acute or convalescent COVID-19. The CDR3 loop is CASSARHDTEAFF. In DNA, the CDR3 is TGTGCCAGCAGTGCAAGACACGACACTGAAGCTTTCTTT.